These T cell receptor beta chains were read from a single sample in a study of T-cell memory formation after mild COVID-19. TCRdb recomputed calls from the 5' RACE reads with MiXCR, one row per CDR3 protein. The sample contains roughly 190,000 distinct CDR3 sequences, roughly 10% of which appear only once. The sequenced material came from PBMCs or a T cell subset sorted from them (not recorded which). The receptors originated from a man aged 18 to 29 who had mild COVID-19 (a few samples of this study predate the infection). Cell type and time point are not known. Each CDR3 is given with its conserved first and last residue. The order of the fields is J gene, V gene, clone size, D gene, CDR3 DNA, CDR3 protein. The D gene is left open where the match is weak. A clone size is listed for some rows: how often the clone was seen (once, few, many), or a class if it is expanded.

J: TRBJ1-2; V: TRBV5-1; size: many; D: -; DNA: TGCGCCAGCAGCTTCGACAGCTATGGCTACACCTTC; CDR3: CASSFDSYGYTF
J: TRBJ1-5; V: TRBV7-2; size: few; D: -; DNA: TGTGCCAGCAGCTTGGCCACCTATCAGCCCCAGCATTTT; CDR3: CASSLATYQPQHF
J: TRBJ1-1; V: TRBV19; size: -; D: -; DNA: TGTGCCAGTGGGACTTCCAGGGGAGCTTTCTTT; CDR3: CASGTSRGAFF
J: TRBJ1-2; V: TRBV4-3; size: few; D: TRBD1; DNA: TGCGCCAGCAGCCAAGTCCTGGACAGGGGCGACTATGGCTACACCTTC; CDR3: CASSQVLDRGDYGYTF
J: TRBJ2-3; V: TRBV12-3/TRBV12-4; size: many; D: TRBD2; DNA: TGTGCCAGCAGTTTATCCGGGGGGAGTGGCACAGATACGCAGTATTTT; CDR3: CASSLSGGSGTDTQYF
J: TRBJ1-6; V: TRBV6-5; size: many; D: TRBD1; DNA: TGTGCCAGCAGAGGGACAGGGGATTCACCCCTCCACTTT; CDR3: CASRGTGDSPLHF
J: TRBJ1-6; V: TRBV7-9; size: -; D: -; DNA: TGTGCCAGCAGCTTTCGGAGCTCCTATAATTCACCCCTCCACTTT; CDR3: CASSFRSSYNSPLHF
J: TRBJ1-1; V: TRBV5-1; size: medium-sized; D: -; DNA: TGCGCCAGCAGCCTCAGGGGCACTGAAGCTTTCTTT; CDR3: CASSLRGTEAFF
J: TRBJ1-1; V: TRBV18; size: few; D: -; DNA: TGTGCCAGCTCACCAGAATTCAGCGGGAGCACTGAAGCTTTCTTT; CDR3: CASSPEFSGSTEAFF
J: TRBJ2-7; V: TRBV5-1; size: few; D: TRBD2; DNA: TGCGCCAGCAGCCGACCGGGGACTAGCGGGGGGGCCGACGAGCAGTACTTC; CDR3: CASSRPGTSGGADEQYF
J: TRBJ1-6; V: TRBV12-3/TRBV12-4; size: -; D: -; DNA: TGTGCCAGCAGCCCTATGAATAAGAATTCACCCCTCCACTTT; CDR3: CASSPMNKNSPLHF
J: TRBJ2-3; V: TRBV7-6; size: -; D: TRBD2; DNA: TGTGCCAGCAGCTTAGTTCCACGGGGGGGCACAGATACGCAGTATTTT; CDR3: CASSLVPRGGTDTQYF
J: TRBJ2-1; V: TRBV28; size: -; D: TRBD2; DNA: TGTGCCAGCAGGGATTTAGCGGGGGGGTGGAATGAGCAGTTCTTC; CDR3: CASRDLAGGWNEQFF
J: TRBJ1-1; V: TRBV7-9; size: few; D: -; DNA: TGTGCCAGCAGCGCCAAGGGGGGCGCGGGAACTGAAGCTTTCTTT; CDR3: CASSAKGGAGTEAFF